This entry features one TCR beta chain sequence. Its specific antigen is unknown. Base qualities are not provided; no much larger clone lies one nucleotide away. Per the germline V gene, MDHEN is the CDR1 and SYDVKM is the CDR2. The CDR3 starts with the cysteine, ends with the phenylalanine, and has 18 residues. CDR3 DNA is the only sequence kept; it has 54 bases, read in frame from the first base. V is pruned by 7 bases and J by 0 bases, leaving 15 bases of the junction without a gene match. This specimen comes from a study of shared clonotypes between healthy human individuals (dated by TCRdb to 2020 to 2021). Context from the whole study: Three men and two women, aged 18 to 49 years, made up the cohort. Per donor, three plates each were used for CD4 naive and CD4 memory, two for CD8 naive, and one for CD8 memory. Different laboratories and diverse techniques were used to prepare libraries and sequence TCR repertoires, to increase sequencing depth and limit assay-specific biases. Leukapheresis yielded between about 0.94 and 10 billion PBMCs per donor. The study deeply sequenced blood TCR repertoires of several healthy adults to estimate repertoire size and the extent of clonotype sharing between individuals. Study-wide conclusions, independent of this receptor: The genetic and exposure-history diversity represented was limited by the small number of donors. Incomplete sequencing was indicated by rarefaction of sorted-subset datasets, despite the large sequencing depth. Pairwise subsampling led to the expectation that sequencing depth would affect the degree of clonotype sharing among donors. Across a handful of donors, roughly 5% of naive CD4, roughly 3.5% of naive CD8, roughly 2.3% of memory CD4, and 0.3% to 0.45% of memory CD8 clonotypes were shared. Clonotypes shared by all four sorted-subset donors showed higher generation probabilities than non-shared clonotypes. Sampling was restricted to blood, and TCR repertoires in tissue are likely to differ from TCR repertoires in blood. Naive subsets generally had larger estimated clonotype richness than memory subsets.

Using the deep immunoSEQ assay, multiplex PCR amplified TCR CDR3 regions from genomic DNA. Extracted genomic DNA from each cell subset was spread evenly across all wells of several immunoSEQ 96-well plates, with each plate serving as a replicate. For sorted subsets, about 220 ng of genomic DNA, equivalent to 25,000 to 35,000 T cell genomes, went into each replicate PCR. Purified libraries were measured with a Qubit 3.0 fluorometer, size-checked on a Bioanalyzer 2100, and measured again with the KAPA Library Quantification kit. A separate single-read 150-cycle Illumina NextSeq 550 flow cell was used to sequence each immunoSEQ 96-well plate. In the paper's pipeline: The immunoSEQ output contained only junctional sequences without quality scores, so filtering could not match that applied to full-length reads. Sequences were annotated with PyIR, a Python wrapper for IgBLAST v1.9, using IMGT germline references to assign V/J genes and CDR3. Any read was removed if the V/J assignment was weak (E-value above 1e-6), the CDR3 was missing, or the read contained stop codons, out-of-frame junctions, or ambiguous translated residues. V3J clonotypes were defined by identical inferred V gene, J gene, and CDR3 amino acid sequence. To compute the percentage overlap between repertoires, the number of shared unique clonotypes was divided by the size of the smaller repertoire. Richness of each repertoire was evaluated using RTK rarefaction, the Chao1 estimator, and Recon v2.1 estimates of unobserved clonotypes. OLGA was used to compute generation probabilities for all TCRbeta clonotypes that the gDNA method yielded from a handful of donors. TCRdb re-hosts the immuneACCESS table, in-frame sequences only. Its copies lack some clones; in the studies checked, an unresolved V gene accounts for under half of them, and the cause for the rest is not known. Clonal size and the V and J genes are those of that table, whereas D and trimming came from the DNA. In this sample the table shows about 1.5 million clones, around 97% of which occur a single time. 0.95% to 1.5% of the sample comes from the top ten.

Healthy HIV-negative adults with no recently reported acute infections or vaccinations were included as donors. All donors were Caucasian adults living in Nashville, Tennessee, USA. CD4+ T cells were enriched by magnetic negative selection; naive cells were then positively selected on CD45RA, and the negative fraction formed the memory subset. Blood was obtained by leukapheresis, after which PBMCs were separated by Ficoll-Histopaque density gradient centrifugation and cryopreserved in liquid nitrogen vapor phase. Analytical flow cytometry was used to check the purity and quantity of each magnetically sorted T cell population. Genomic DNA was isolated from each sorted fraction and quantified by UV absorbance on a Nanodrop 2000c.

This TCR was sampled from a man in his thirties or forties in good health. Sequencing was carried out using naive CD4+ T cells sorted from blood. Taken with the paper, the label for cell subset or site translates to: CD45RA+ positively selected. The sequence links TRBV28 to TRBJ1-3; 7 junctional bases match TRBD1. The DNA is as follows: TGTGCCAGCACTTCGCCCTCCGCTGGGACAGTCTCTGGAAACACCATATATTTT. Its amino acids are CASTSPSAGTVSGNTIYF.